The 14 T cell receptor beta chains presented below share a single source sample, sequenced in a study of OX40 agonist ivuxolimab in advanced cancers. Profiled with immunoSEQ multiplex PCR; TCRdb holds only in-frame clones, not every one. This table holds 53,000 or so clones, more than 75% found once. This specimen was CD4+ or CD8+ T cells sorted from blood, taken in a trial of the OX40 agonist ivuxolimab. The source is an adult with an advanced solid tumor such as melanoma, head and neck, liver or kidney cancer.

The count of this clone is one. V gene TRBV25-1 combines with J gene TRBJ1-3; 7 bases line up with TRBD1. V lost 1 base, J lost 3 bases, and 3 bases stayed unmatched. This CDR3 comprises 15 residues. Germline values: CDR1 MGHDK, CDR2 SYGVNS. CDR3 sequence (DNA): TGTGCCAGCAGTGAATTCAGGGGGAATGGAAACACCATATATTTT. Amino acid sequence: CASSEFRGNGNTIYF.

The chain links TRBV7-8 to TRBJ1-4, with a tentative D call TRBD1 (5 bases). The V gene's germline CDR1 is SGHVS and CDR2 FQNEAQ. Trimming took 5 bases from V and 0 from J, leaving 19 bases between them. There are 18 residues in the CDR3. The CDR3 loop reads CASSQRDLHLATNEKLFF. The CDR3 bases are TGTGCCAGCAGCCAGAGGGACCTTCACCTAGCAACTAATGAAAAACTGTTTTTT.

In this sample, this clone turned up once. The V call is TRBV27, the J call TRBJ2-7; 7 positions agree with TRBD1. CDR3 length: 14 residues. From germline, CDR1 is MNHEY and CDR2 SMNVEV (reference sequence). Trimming cost V 6 bases and J 5 bases; bases outside gene matches: 10. The CDR3 reads CASRTPGTAHEQYF. Here the CDR3 DNA reads TGTGCCAGCAGGACTCCCGGGACAGCACACGAGCAGTACTTC.

The chain joins TRBV19 to TRBJ2-5; weak D call: TRBD1 (5 bases). Germline V gene lookup returns CDR1 LNHDA and CDR2 SQIVND (reference sequence). Trimming stripped 5 bases from V and 4 bases from J, with 14 bases between. This CDR3 has 14 residues. The CDR3 loop reads CASSARVLGETQYF. In nucleotides, the CDR3 is TGTGCCAGTAGTGCCAGGGTATTGGGAGAGACCCAGTACTTC.

This sequence joins TRBV30 and TRBJ1-1, with 7 bases fitting TRBD1. The germline CDR1 and CDR2 sequences are GTSNPN and SVGIG (reference sequence). The V and J ends lost 2 bases and 2 bases, in that order; junction bases with no gene match: 5. CDR3 length: 14 residues. The CDR3 nucleotides read TGTGCCTGGAGTAACAGGGGAAGAAACACTGAAGCTTTCTTT. This gives the protein CAWSNRGRNTEAFF.

This sequence joins TRBV5-1 and TRBJ1-1; 10 nucleotides align to TRBD1. Trimming removed 3 bases from V and 5 bases from J; junction bases left unmatched: 7. The CDR3 runs 15 residues. Germline V CDR1 and CDR2: SGHRS, YFSETQ. The CDR3: CASSSDPGQGTEAFF. CDR3 bases: TGCGCCAGCAGCTCGGACCCGGGACAGGGGACTGAAGCTTTCTTT.

The chain joins TRBV12-5 to TRBJ1-1; D is uncertain. Germline CDR1 reads LGHNT; CDR2 reads FRNRAP. Trimming left V 4 bases short and J 2 bases short, with 29 bases between. The CDR3 is 20 residues long. The CDR3 nucleotides read TGTGCTAGTGGTTCCCTTTGGACCCTTGGAGAGAAAAAGGGAAACACTGAAGCTTTCTTT. Translating gives CASGSLWTLGEKKGNTEAFF.

Comments on this clone: Other nucleotide sequences in the sample specify the same CDR3. The chain couples TRBV28 to TRBJ1-1; 7 bases match TRBD1. The V gene end was trimmed by 4 bases and the J gene end by 2 bases; junction bases not matched to a gene: 10. CDR3 size: 16 residues. Germline CDR1 is MDHEN and CDR2 is SYDVKM. The CDR3 here is CASSSGTGTANTEAFF. CDR3 sequence (DNA): TGTGCCAGCAGTTCTGGGACCGGGACAGCTAACACTGAAGCTTTCTTT.

DNA of the CDR3: TGCGCCAGCAGCCAACCGGGACAGGGGGTTTACGAGCAGTACTTC. It yields the protein CASSQPGQGVYEQYF. The rearrangement links TRBV4-1 to TRBJ2-7; TRBD1 matches at 11 bases. The germline gives CDR1 MGHRA, CDR2 YSYEKL. The CDR3 extends over 15 amino acids. J gave up 4 bases and V 2 bases, and 4 bases lay outside the gene matches.

This rearrangement joins TRBV7-7 to TRBJ2-2, with 7 bases lining up with TRBD1. The CDR3 consists of 16 residues. The V gene end was trimmed by 4 bases and the J gene end by 5 bases; junction bases not matched to a gene: 10. Germline CDR1 and CDR2: SSHAT and FNYEAQ (reference sequence). The CDR3 DNA reads TGTGCCAGCAGCTCACGACCCACAGGGGTTACCGGGGAGCTGTTTTTT. Protein sequence: CASSSRPTGVTGELFF.

The chain uses TRBV19 and TRBJ1-5, with 11 positions matching TRBD1. With 7 bases clipped from V and 7 bases from J, the junction kept 6 bases outside the gene matches. The CDR3 length is 14 residues. Per the germline V gene, CDR1 is LNHDA and CDR2 is SQIVND (reference sequence). CDR3 DNA sequence: TGTGCCAGTACACGGACAGGGGGCTACCAGCCCCAGCATTTT. Amino acid sequence: CASTRTGGYQPQHF. The full variable domain, its missing parts supplied by reference TRBV19 and TRBJ1-5, is DGGITQSPKYLFRKEGQNVTLSCEQNLNHDAMYWYRQDPGQGLRLIYYSQIVNDFQKGDIAEGYSVSREKKESFPLTVTSAQKNPTAFYLCASTRTGGYQPQHFGDGTRLSIL.

This rearrangement joins TRBV7-9 to TRBJ1-3; D is undetermined. The CDR3 consists of 12 residues. The V gene lost 11 bases and the J gene lost 2 bases, with 10 bases spanning the gap. Germline V gives CDR1 SEHNR, CDR2 FQNEAQ (reference sequence). The CDR3 DNA reads TGTGCCTCGGGAGTCGCTGGAAACACCATATATTTT. The encoded protein is CASGVAGNTIYF.

The gene calls are TRBV28 and TRBJ1-5, with unresolved D. Trimming left V 2 bases short and J 3 bases short, with 8 bases between. The CDR3 has 14 residues. Germline CDR1 and CDR2: MDHEN and SYDVKM. CDR3 loop: CASSLQQINQPQHF. CDR3 in DNA: TGTGCCAGCAGTTTACAACAGATCAATCAGCCCCAGCATTTT.

This clone was counted once. The chain's CDR3 is CASSLWTGYTGELFF. CDR3 bases: TGTGCCAGCAGTTTATGGACAGGATACACCGGGGAGCTGTTTTTT. The chain joins TRBV6-5 to TRBJ2-2; 7 bases align to TRBD1. The CDR3 runs 15 residues. V was clipped by 4 bases and J by 3 bases; unmatched bases: 5. Germline assignment: CDR1 MNHEY and CDR2 SVGAGI.